A single sample is the source of the 26 T cell receptor beta chains below, sequenced in a study of blood T cell repertoires in COVID-19. This table comes from immunoSEQ multiplex PCR, and its TCRdb copy is limited to in-frame clones, with some not included. The data show hundreds of thousands of clones, approximately 84% seen once. Material for sequencing was peripheral blood. The receptors come from an elderly woman with acute or convalescent COVID-19.

This clone is a singleton in its sample. The rearrangement uses TRBV2 and TRBJ1-4; weak D call: TRBD1 (6 bases). Germline-derived CDR1 and CDR2 are SNHLY and FYNNEI. This CDR3 has 15 residues. Deletions cut 4 bases from V and 2 bases from J, with 11 bases between. The CDR3 spells CASSVLQGTNEKLFF. The CDR3 DNA is TGTGCCAGCAGTGTGCTGCAGGGGACTAATGAAAAACTGTTTTTT.

The V gene is TRBV5-5, the J gene TRBJ2-7; TRBD1 matches at 12 bases. CDR1 is SGHKS and CDR2 is YYEKEE in the germline V gene (reference sequence). Unmatched junction bases numbered 3, after V lost 0 bases and J lost 2 bases. The CDR3 contains 16 residues. The CDR3 spells CASSLVGQGAPYEQYF. The CDR3, as DNA: TGTGCCAGCAGCTTGGTGGGACAGGGGGCACCCTACGAGCAGTACTTC.

The chain's CDR3 is CASSQASLAGGVGEQFF. In nucleotides, the CDR3 is TGTGCCAGCAGCCAAGCTTCCCTCGCGGGGGGGGTGGGTGAGCAGTTCTTC. This sequence joins TRBV14 and TRBJ2-1, with 9 bases lining up with TRBD2. CDR1 SGHDN and CDR2 FVKESK come from the germline V gene. The ends lost 1 base at V and 9 bases at J; junction bases unmatched: 13. CDR3 length: 17 residues.

The chain uses TRBV3-1 (or the pseudogene TRBV3-2) and TRBJ2-2; D call uncertain. This CDR3 comprises 16 residues. V was cut by 0 bases and J by 0 bases, with 8 bases left in between. The germline gives CDR1 LGHDT, CDR2 YNNKEL (reference sequence). As DNA, the CDR3 is TGTGCCAGCAGCCAAGATCGAGGAACGAACACCGGGGAGCTGTTTTTT. This sequence encodes CASSQDRGTNTGELFF.

CDR3: CASRGTGLGANVLTF. CDR3 sequence (DNA): TGTGCCAGCAGGGGGACAGGGCTCGGGGCCAACGTCCTGACTTTC. J is TRBJ2-6 and V is TRBV2; 9 nucleotides agree with TRBD1. The CDR3 is 15 amino acids. V trimming: 6 bases; J trimming: 4 bases; junction bases outside the gene matches: 4. Germline CDR1 SNHLY, CDR2 FYNNEI.

The J gene is TRBJ2-1, the V gene TRBV7-2; no reliable D call. The CDR3 consists of 15 residues. CDR1 SGHTA and CDR2 FQGNSA come from the germline V gene. Trimming removed 7 bases at V and 4 bases at J, with 17 bases between. The CDR3 nucleotides read TGTGCCAGCACCTTTGACTTGGTCCGATACAATGAGCAGTTCTTC. This encodes CASTFDLVRYNEQFF.

The CDR3 DNA follows: TGTGCCAGCAACAACGTTGGGACCCAGTACTTC. Translated: CASNNVGTQYF. The genes are TRBV28 and TRBJ2-5; D not resolved. From germline, CDR1 is MDHEN and CDR2 SYDVKM. The CDR3 length is 11 residues. Trimming took off 7 bases at V and 7 bases at J, with 10 bases between the two ends.

This clone appeared once. CDR3: CASGPGLAGGTDTQYF. CDR3 DNA sequence: TGTGCTAGTGGTCCCGGACTAGCGGGGGGCACAGATACGCAGTATTTT. The V call is TRBV12-5, the J call TRBJ2-3; 13 bases agree with TRBD2. Germline V gene lookup returns CDR1 LGHNT and CDR2 FRNRAP. There are 16 residues in the CDR3. The V segment lost 5 bases and the J segment 1 base; nucleotides outside the gene matches: 3.

The V call is TRBV4-2, the J call TRBJ1-1; maybe TRBD1 (5 bases). CDR3 length: 13 amino acids. CDR1 and CDR2 from the germline V gene are LGHNA and YNFKEQ. V was shortened by 2 bases and J by 5 bases, with 9 bases between the two germline ends. The CDR3, as DNA: TGTGCCAGCAGCCAATCAAGGGGAACTGAAGCTTTCTTT. Residues: CASSQSRGTEAFF.

The rearrangement links TRBV4-2 to TRBJ1-5; 7 bases are a match to TRBD1. Germline lookup yields CDR1 LGHNA and CDR2 YNFKEQ. Germline trimming cut 0 bases from V and 5 bases from J; bases unmatched to any gene: 10. The CDR3 is made up of 17 amino acids. The CDR3 bases are TGTGCCAGCAGCCAAGACTCGTGGGACAGCCTTTATCAGCCCCAGCATTTT. This encodes CASSQDSWDSLYQPQHF.

The V and J genes are TRBV5-1 and TRBJ1-1; tentative D call: TRBD1 (6 bases). Trimming took off 0 bases at V and 3 bases at J, with 6 bases between the two ends. CDR1 SGHRS and CDR2 YFSETQ come from the germline V gene. This CDR3 is 13 amino acids long. In DNA, the CDR3 is TGCGCCAGCAGCTTGGACAGGGACACTGAAGCTTTCTTT. Amino acids: CASSLDRDTEAFF.

V and J are TRBV4-2 and TRBJ2-3; TRBD2 is a possible D gene (5 bases). CDR1 is LGHNA and CDR2 is YNFKEQ in the germline V gene. Trimming removed 0 bases at V and 1 base at J, with 5 bases between. The CDR3 has 14 residues. In DNA form, the CDR3 reads TGTGCCAGCAGCCAAGAGCGGGGCACAGATACGCAGTATTTT. Translating gives CASSQERGTDTQYF.

The genes are TRBV4-2 and TRBJ2-2; 13 nucleotides agree with TRBD2. The ends lost 1 base at V and 0 bases at J; junction bases unmatched: 5. This CDR3 spans 19 amino acids. Germline V lookup: CDR1 LGHNA, CDR2 YNFKEQ. CDR3 residues: CASSQGGLAGTPNTGELFF. CDR3 nucleotide sequence: TGTGCCAGCAGCCAAGGGGGACTAGCGGGGACTCCGAACACCGGGGAGCTGTTTTTT.

The rearrangement links TRBV19 to TRBJ2-3; 9 nucleotides line up with TRBD2. From germline, CDR1 is LNHDA and CDR2 SQIVND (reference sequence). This CDR3 region has 15 residues. J was trimmed by 2 bases and V by 3 bases; bases with no gene match: 3. This CDR3 is CASSIAGGNTDTQYF. For the CDR3, the DNA is TGTGCCAGTAGTATTGCGGGGGGGAACACAGATACGCAGTATTTT.

The V and J genes are TRBV7-2 and TRBJ2-3, with D possibly TRBD1 on 5 matching bases. The germline V and J ends were trimmed by 3 bases and 5 bases, with 12 bases remaining between them. The V gene's germline CDR1 is SGHTA and CDR2 FQGNSA. This CDR3 comprises 14 residues. The CDR3 is CASSLVGLQDTQYF. CDR3 nucleotide sequence: TGTGCCAGCAGCTTGGTGGGGCTACAAGATACGCAGTATTTT.

This clone appeared a few times. V usage is TRBV5-8 and J usage is TRBJ2-3, with 8 bases lining up with TRBD1. CDR1 is SGHTS and CDR2 is YDEGEE in the germline V gene. This CDR3 region has 15 residues. The V segment lost 4 bases and the J segment 6 bases; nucleotides outside the gene matches: 10. The CDR3 DNA reads as TGTGCCAGCAGCCCCGGGACAGGACGAAGGGATACGCAGTATTTT. It encodes CASSPGTGRRDTQYF.

The V gene is TRBV6-2 or TRBV6-3, the J gene TRBJ2-1, with 15 bases lining up with TRBD2. V lost 7 bases to trimming and J lost 0 bases; unmatched junction nucleotides: 10. This CDR3 has 19 amino acids. Germline CDR1 and CDR2: MNHEY and SVGEGT. The DNA for the CDR3 is TGTGCCAGCACCCCCCTTGGGACTAGCGGGAGGCACTCCTACAATGAGCAGTTCTTC. Encoded protein: CASTPLGTSGRHSYNEQFF.

This clone appeared a single time. The chain links TRBV6-1 to TRBJ2-7, with 8 bases that match TRBD2. CDR3 size: 15 residues. The ends lost 2 bases at V and 5 bases at J; junction bases unmatched: 8. Germline CDR1 and CDR2: MNHNS and SASEGT. The CDR3 spells CASSERLAGLDEQYF. The CDR3 region has the DNA TGTGCCAGCAGTGAAAGGTTAGCGGGACTGGACGAGCAGTACTTC.

The chain links TRBV24-1 to TRBJ2-2; 7 bases fit TRBD1. CDR1 is KGHDR, CDR2 SFDVKD, per germline. This CDR3 is 13 amino acids long. After removal of 3 bases from V and 7 bases from J, the junction contained 1 base not matched to a gene. The CDR3 protein is CATSDTGDGELFF. Written as DNA, the CDR3 is TGTGCCACCAGTGATACAGGGGACGGGGAGCTGTTTTTT.

This clone was found once. This chain uses TRBV19 with TRBJ2-1, with D possibly being TRBD2 (5 bases). This CDR3 has 16 residues. Germline V gene sequence: CDR1 LNHDA, CDR2 SQIVND (reference sequence). Trimming left V 1 base short and J 11 bases short, with 21 bases between. CDR3 region: CASSIGGRHPSGKQFF. CDR3 sequence (DNA): TGTGCCAGTAGTATAGGAGGGAGACACCCCTCTGGGAAGCAGTTCTTC.

CDR3 residues: CASSYPLGQAPSLNTEAFF. The CDR3 coding sequence is TGTGCCAGCAGTTACCCGCTCGGACAGGCGCCTTCTTTGAACACTGAAGCTTTCTTT. The chain links TRBV6-2 or TRBV6-3 to TRBJ1-1; 7 nucleotides line up with TRBD1. The CDR3 totals 19 residues. V lost 2 bases to trimming and J lost 0 bases; unmatched junction nucleotides: 15. Germline V lookup: CDR1 MNHEY, CDR2 SVGEGT.

The gene calls are TRBV21-1 and TRBJ2-4; TRBD2 is taken as the D call from the table, unchecked against the DNA. TRBV21-1 is described as a pseudogene. This CDR3 contains 15 residues. CDR3 in DNA: TGTGCCAGCAGCAAAAGCGTGAGAGCCAAAAACATTCAGTACTTC. It codes for CASSKSVRAKNIQYF.

The gene calls are TRBV7-2 and TRBJ2-2, with 11 bases identical to TRBD2. Germline V gene lookup returns CDR1 SGHTA and CDR2 FQGNSA. V shed 5 bases and J 4 bases; nucleotides not matched to a gene: 12. This CDR3 has 18 amino acids. CDR3 nucleotide sequence: TGTGCCAGCAGCCCCAAATTTAGTAGCGGGGGGGCCACCGGGGAGCTGTTTTTT. This encodes CASSPKFSSGGATGELFF.

The chain carries TRBV6-2 or TRBV6-3 and TRBJ1-1, with 12 bases aligning to TRBD1. Germline CDR1 and CDR2: MNHEY and SVGEGT. The CDR3 spans 16 residues. Trimming at V came to 4 bases and at J to 5 bases, leaving 8 bases not matched to a gene. This CDR3 reads CASSWGGTGGRTEAFF. CDR3 bases: TGTGCCAGCAGTTGGGGGGGGACAGGGGGCAGGACTGAAGCTTTCTTT.

DNA of the CDR3: TGTGCCAGCAGCTTAGAGGCGGGGGGGCTCTACGAGCAGTACTTC. Translation gives CASSLEAGGLYEQYF. The chain carries TRBV7-2 and TRBJ2-7; TRBD2 aligns across 9 bases. Per germline, CDR1 SGHTA and CDR2 FQGNSA. The length of the CDR3 is 15 residues. Trimming at V came to 1 base and at J to 3 bases, leaving 4 bases not matched to a gene.

The CDR3 DNA reads TGTGCCAGTAGCCCGAAGAGGGGGTTGAACACTGAAGCTTTCTTT. Its translation: CASSPKRGLNTEAFF. V and J are TRBV19 and TRBJ1-1; tentatively, D is TRBD1 (6 bases). V lost 6 bases and J 0 bases, leaving 14 bases between the germline ends. This CDR3 is built from 15 residues. Germline V lookup: CDR1 LNHDA, CDR2 SQIVND (reference sequence). The variable domain in full, with the rest retrieved from reference TRBV19 and TRBJ1-1, is DGGITQSPKYLFRKEGQNVTLSCEQNLNHDAMYWYRQDPGQGLRLIYYSQIVNDFQKGDIAEGYSVSREKKESFPLTVTSAQKNPTAFYLCASSPKRGLNTEAFFGQGTRLTVV.